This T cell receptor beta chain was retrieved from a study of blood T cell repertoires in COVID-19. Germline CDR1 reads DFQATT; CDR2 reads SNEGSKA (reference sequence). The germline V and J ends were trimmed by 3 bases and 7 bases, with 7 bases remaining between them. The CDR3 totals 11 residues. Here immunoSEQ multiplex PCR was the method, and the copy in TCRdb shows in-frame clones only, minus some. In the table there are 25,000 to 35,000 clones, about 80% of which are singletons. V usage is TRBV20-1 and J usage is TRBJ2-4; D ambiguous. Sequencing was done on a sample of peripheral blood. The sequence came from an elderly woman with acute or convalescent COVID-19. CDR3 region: CSARTPNIQYF. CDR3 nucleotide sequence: TGCAGTGCTAGGACTCCTAACATTCAGTACTTC.